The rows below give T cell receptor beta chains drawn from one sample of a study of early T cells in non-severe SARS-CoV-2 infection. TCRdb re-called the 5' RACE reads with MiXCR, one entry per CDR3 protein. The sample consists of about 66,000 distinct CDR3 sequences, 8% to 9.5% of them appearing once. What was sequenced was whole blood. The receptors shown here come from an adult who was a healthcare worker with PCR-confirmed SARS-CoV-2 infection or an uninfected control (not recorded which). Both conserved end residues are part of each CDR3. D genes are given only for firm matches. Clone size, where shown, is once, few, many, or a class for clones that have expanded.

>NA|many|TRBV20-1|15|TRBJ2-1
TGCAGTGCTCTGCGACCCCCAGGCTCCTACAATGAGCAGTTCTTC
CSALRPPGSYNEQFF
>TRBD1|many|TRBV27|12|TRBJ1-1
TGTGCCAGCAGCCCCCAGGGGGCTGAAGCTTTCTTT
CASSPQGAEAFF
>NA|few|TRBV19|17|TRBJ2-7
TGTGCCAGTAGTCCTCGAGTCGGACTGAATAGTTTCTACGAGCAGTACTTC
CASSPRVGLNSFYEQYF
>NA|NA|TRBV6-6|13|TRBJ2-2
TGTGCCAGCAGTCCGTCGTACACCGGGGAGCTGTTTTTT
CASSPSYTGELFF
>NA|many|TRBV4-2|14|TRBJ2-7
TGTGCCAGCAGCCAAGATGTGGAGGTCTACGAGCAGTACTTC
CASSQDVEVYEQYF
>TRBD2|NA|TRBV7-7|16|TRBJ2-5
TGTGCCAGCAGCTTCCCCCGCGGCGGGGGGCCGGAGACCCAGTACTTC
CASSFPRGGGPETQYF
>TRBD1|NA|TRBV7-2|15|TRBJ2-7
TGTGCCAGCAGCATCCCCGACAGGGCTGTACACGAGCAGTACTTC
CASSIPDRAVHEQYF
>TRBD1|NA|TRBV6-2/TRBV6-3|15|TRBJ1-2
TGTGCCAGCAGTACGCGGACAGGGGACCCTGATGGCTACACCTTC
CASSTRTGDPDGYTF
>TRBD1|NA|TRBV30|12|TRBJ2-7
TGTGCCTGGAATGCCAGGGGGTACGAGCAGTACTTC
CAWNARGYEQYF
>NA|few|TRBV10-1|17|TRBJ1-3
TGCGCCAGCAGGCCCGCCGGGACTACCCGCTCTGGAAACACCATATATTTT
CASRPAGTTRSGNTIYF
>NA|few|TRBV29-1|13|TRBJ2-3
TGCAGCGTTGACCCAGGGAGCACAGATACGCAGTATTTT
CSVDPGSTDTQYF
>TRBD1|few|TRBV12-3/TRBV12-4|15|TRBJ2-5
TGTGCCAGCAGTAACAGGGGGCGCAGGCAAGAGACCCAGTACTTC
CASSNRGRRQETQYF
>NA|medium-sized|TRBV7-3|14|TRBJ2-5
TGTGCCAGCAGCCCAACGGGACTCCAAGAGACCCAGTACTTC
CASSPTGLQETQYF
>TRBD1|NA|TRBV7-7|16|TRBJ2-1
TGTGCCAGCAGCTTAGCTGGGACAGGGGAATTAAATGAGCAGTTCTTC
CASSLAGTGELNEQFF
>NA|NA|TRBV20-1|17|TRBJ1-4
TGCAGTGCTAGAGAGCGGGCGAGACAGGCTTATAATGAAAAACTGTTTTTT
CSARERARQAYNEKLFF
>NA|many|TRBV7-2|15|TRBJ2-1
TGTGCCAGCAGCCTCGGGTCAGGGGGGCACAATGAGCAGTTCTTC
CASSLGSGGHNEQFF
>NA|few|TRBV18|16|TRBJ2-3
TGTGCCAGCTCACCAAGGCTAGCGTCGACCACAGATACGCAGTATTTT
CASSPRLASTTDTQYF
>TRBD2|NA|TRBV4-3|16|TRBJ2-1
TGCGCCAGCAGCCATGGGACTAGCGGCTCCTACAATGAGCAGTTCTTC
CASSHGTSGSYNEQFF
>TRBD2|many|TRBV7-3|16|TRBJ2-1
TGTGCCAGCAGCTTAATAGGGACTAGCGGGAAAAATGAGCAGTTCTTC
CASSLIGTSGKNEQFF
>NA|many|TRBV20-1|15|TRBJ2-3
TGCAGTGCGAAGCAGGGGCCCACTAGCACAGATACGCAGTATTTT
CSAKQGPTSTDTQYF
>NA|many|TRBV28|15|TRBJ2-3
TGTGCCAGCAGTTCCCAGGGGAGTGGGACAGATACGCAGTATTTT
CASSSQGSGTDTQYF
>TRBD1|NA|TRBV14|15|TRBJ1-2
TGTGCCAGCAGCGGACAGGGGCCTACAAACTATGGCTACACCTTC
CASSGQGPTNYGYTF
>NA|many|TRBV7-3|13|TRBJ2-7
TGTGCCAGCAGCTTAAACAGGTTCTACGAGCAGTACTTC
CASSLNRFYEQYF
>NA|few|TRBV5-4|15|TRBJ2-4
TGTGCCAGCAGCCCCGCAGGAAATCGGGAAAACATTCAGTACTTC
CASSPAGNRENIQYF
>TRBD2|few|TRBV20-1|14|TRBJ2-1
TGCAGTGCTTCGCGGGAGGGCTCCTACAATGAGCAGTTCTTC
CSASREGSYNEQFF
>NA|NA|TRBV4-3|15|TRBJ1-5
TGCGCCAGCAGCTACAGCCGGGTTAGCAATCAGCCCCAGCATTTT
CASSYSRVSNQPQHF
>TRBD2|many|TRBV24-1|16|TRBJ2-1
TGTGCCACCAGTGATCCAGGGAGGGAACGTGGGAATGAGCAGTTCTTC
CATSDPGRERGNEQFF
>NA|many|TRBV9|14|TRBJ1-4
TGTGCCAGCAGCGTAGAGGGGGGGAGTGAAAAACTGTTTTTT
CASSVEGGSEKLFF